A selection of T cell receptor beta chains follows, all from one sample in a study of T-cell memory formation after mild COVID-19. TCRdb recomputed calls from the 5' RACE reads with MiXCR, one row per CDR3 protein. The sample has around 500,000 distinct CDR3 sequences; about 20% are singletons. Sequencing was carried out using PBMCs or a T cell subset sorted from them (not recorded which). The source of these receptors is an adult woman who had mild COVID-19 (a few samples of this study predate the infection). Cell type and time point are not known. Each CDR3 is given with its conserved first and last residue. D genes are given only for firm matches. Clone size is given for some rows only: seen once, a few or many times, or a class if the clone is expanded.

NA TRBJ2-3 15 TRBV5-4 NA CASSLEGFGTDTQYF TGTGCCAGCAGCTTGGAAGGGTTTGGCACAGATACGCAGTATTTT
few TRBJ2-7 14 TRBV5-1 TRBD1 CASSNLGQNYEQYF TGCGCCAGCAGCAACCTGGGACAGAACTACGAGCAGTACTTC
NA TRBJ2-4 14 TRBV30 TRBD1 CAWRHRGGRNIQYF TGTGCCTGGAGACATAGAGGGGGCAGAAACATTCAGTACTTC
few TRBJ1-1 14 TRBV29-1 NA CSVPAGTMNTEAFF TGCAGCGTTCCGGCAGGGACAATGAACACTGAAGCTTTCTTT
few TRBJ2-7 14 TRBV11-1 TRBD1 CASSLDRGPDEQYF TGTGCCAGCAGCTTAGACAGGGGCCCAGACGAGCAGTACTTC
NA TRBJ1-1 11 TRBV20-1 NA CSARTVLEAFF TGCAGTGCTAGGACAGTTCTAGAAGCTTTCTTT
NA TRBJ2-3 14 TRBV15 NA CAIKGGERTDTQYF TGTGCCATCAAGGGGGGGGAGCGGACAGATACGCAGTATTTT
NA TRBJ2-1 15 TRBV12-5 TRBD2 CASGSGTSGFDEQFF TGTGCTAGTGGTTCCGGGACTAGCGGATTCGATGAGCAGTTCTTC
few TRBJ2-3 15 TRBV5-1 TRBD1 CASSPGQGAADTQYF TGCGCCAGCAGCCCCGGACAGGGGGCGGCAGATACGCAGTATTTT
NA TRBJ1-5 15 TRBV5-5 TRBD1 CASSPRTGFYQPQHF TGTGCCAGCAGCCCAAGGACAGGGTTCTATCAGCCCCAGCATTTT
few TRBJ2-1 13 TRBV9 TRBD2 CASSVSGRDEQFF TGTGCCAGCAGCGTATCGGGGAGGGATGAGCAGTTCTTC
many TRBJ2-7 11 TRBV20-1 TRBD2 CSARGGYEQYF TGCAGTGCTAGGGGGGGGTACGAGCAGTACTTC
few TRBJ2-7 12 TRBV10-3 NA CAISHPSYEQYF TGTGCCATCAGCCACCCCTCCTACGAGCAGTACTTC
few TRBJ2-5 15 TRBV4-2 NA CASSQDIREGETQYF TGTGCCAGCAGCCAGGATATAAGGGAAGGAGAGACCCAGTACTTC
NA TRBJ1-2 14 TRBV15 NA CATSREGGNYGYTF TGTGCCACCAGCAGAGAGGGGGGGAACTATGGCTACACCTTC
few TRBJ2-1 19 TRBV7-8 TRBD2 CASSPAGGLAGANRNEQFF TGTGCCAGCAGCCCCGCCGGGGGACTAGCGGGGGCAAATAGGAATGAGCAGTTCTTC
NA TRBJ1-1 14 TRBV5-5 NA CASSGTVINTEAFF TGTGCCAGCAGCGGGACGGTTATAAACACTGAAGCTTTCTTT
few TRBJ2-3 11 TRBV29-1 NA CSGLAGDTQYF TGCAGCGGGCTAGCCGGAGATACGCAGTATTTT
few TRBJ1-5 18 TRBV27 NA CASSLFSLRDNSNQPQHF TGTGCCAGCAGTTTATTCTCCCTCCGGGACAATAGCAATCAGCCCCAGCATTTT
NA TRBJ2-1 15 TRBV18 NA CASSAQPSTGNEQFF TGTGCCAGCTCAGCACAGCCTAGCACCGGGAATGAGCAGTTCTTC
NA TRBJ1-1 15 TRBV27 TRBD1 CASSDPGTGVPEAFF TGTGCCAGCAGTGACCCGGGGACAGGGGTTCCTGAGGCTTTCTTT
few TRBJ1-1 14 TRBV12-3/TRBV12-4 TRBD1 CASSPRQGYTEAFF TGTGCCAGCAGCCCCCGACAGGGTTATACTGAAGCTTTCTTT
few TRBJ2-1 20 TRBV9 NA CASSTRDKMTEKLHHNEQFF TGTGCCAGCAGCACTCGGGATAAAATGACAGAAAAACTACACCACAATGAGCAGTTCTTC
few TRBJ1-5 12 TRBV19 NA CASTRDNQPQHF TGTGCCAGTACGCGGGACAATCAGCCCCAGCATTTT
NA TRBJ2-7 15 TRBV4-3 TRBD2 CASSQVLAGKDEQYF TGCGCCAGCAGCCAAGTTCTAGCGGGAAAGGACGAGCAGTACTTC
few TRBJ1-1 15 TRBV15 NA CATSRDRRLGTEAFF TGTGCCACCAGCAGAGATCGACGGCTTGGAACTGAAGCTTTCTTT
many TRBJ1-6 17 TRBV5-6 NA CASSLRPGGFPGSPLHF TGTGCCAGCAGCTTGAGACCGGGGGGGTTCCCGGGTTCACCCCTCCACTTT
few TRBJ1-1 13 TRBV2 NA CASSVEQGTEAFF TGTGCCAGCAGTGTTGAACAGGGCACTGAAGCTTTCTTT
few TRBJ1-5 16 TRBV18 NA CASSPAERIDNQPQHF TGTGCCAGCTCACCAGCGGAGAGGATCGACAATCAGCCCCAGCATTTT
many TRBJ2-3 14 TRBV5-4 NA CASSFRTSTDTQYF TGTGCCAGCAGCTTCAGAACTAGCACAGATACGCAGTATTTT
few TRBJ2-7 14 TRBV19 TRBD1 CASRPTGGHYEQYF TGTGCCAGCCGACCGACAGGGGGACACTACGAGCAGTACTTC
few TRBJ2-7 15 TRBV4-1 NA CASSQDSGFPYEQYF TGCGCCAGCAGCCAAGACTCCGGGTTCCCCTACGAGCAGTACTTC
few TRBJ2-1 16 TRBV19 NA CASSESHRSFRNEQFF TGTGCCAGTAGTGAATCCCATCGGTCCTTTAGGAATGAGCAGTTCTTC
NA TRBJ1-1 15 TRBV6-6 NA CASRITDSLNTEAFF TGTGCCAGCAGAATAACCGACAGTCTGAACACTGAAGCTTTCTTT
few TRBJ2-1 13 TRBV7-2 NA CASSFNSLGEQFF TGTGCCAGCAGCTTTAACAGCCTCGGGGAGCAGTTCTTC
NA TRBJ2-5 15 TRBV12-3/TRBV12-4 NA CASSFLIGGQETQYF TGTGCCAGCAGTTTCTTAATAGGGGGCCAAGAGACCCAGTACTTC
NA TRBJ2-5 14 TRBV27 NA CASSQTWGEQTQYF TGTGCCAGCAGCCAGACATGGGGGGAACAGACCCAGTACTTC
few TRBJ2-5 15 TRBV5-1 NA CASSSDNPGTETQYF TGCGCCAGCAGCTCTGACAATCCCGGTACAGAGACCCAGTACTTC
NA TRBJ2-7 15 TRBV7-3 NA CASSPKGGAGYEQYF TGTGCCAGCAGCCCGAAAGGGGGCGCGGGATACGAGCAGTACTTC
few TRBJ1-2 13 TRBV12-3/TRBV12-4 NA CASSLQLPYGYTF TGTGCCAGCAGTTTACAACTGCCCTATGGCTACACCTTC
few TRBJ2-1 15 TRBV12-3/TRBV12-4 TRBD2 CASSPTSGRYNEQFF TGTGCCAGCAGTCCGACTAGCGGGAGGTACAATGAGCAGTTCTTC
few TRBJ2-7 11 TRBV6-5 NA CASSNSREQYF TGTGCCAGCAGTAACTCTAGGGAGCAGTACTTC
NA TRBJ1-1 15 TRBV18 NA CASSPTEGGTTEAFF TGTGCCAGCTCACCTACGGAGGGTGGGACCACTGAAGCTTTCTTT
few TRBJ2-7 13 TRBV7-9 NA CASSAQGFSEQYF TGTGCCAGCAGCGCCCAGGGGTTCTCCGAGCAGTACTTC
NA TRBJ2-1 17 TRBV24-1 TRBD1 CATSDSRTGSSYNEQFF TGTGCCACCAGTGATTCACGGACAGGGAGCTCCTACAATGAGCAGTTCTTC
NA TRBJ2-5 13 TRBV29-1 NA CSVIRTGGETQYF TGCAGCGTTATCCGGACCGGCGGGGAGACCCAGTACTTC
NA TRBJ2-1 13 TRBV4-1 NA CASSQVLVWEQFF TGCGCCAGCAGCCAAGTCTTGGTCTGGGAGCAGTTCTTC
NA TRBJ2-7 11 TRBV27 TRBD1 CAAGGAYEQYF TGTGCCGCAGGGGGAGCCTACGAGCAGTACTTC
many TRBJ1-2 14 TRBV6-1 TRBD1 CASSDGTGLYGYTF TGTGCCAGCAGTGATGGGACAGGCCTATATGGCTACACCTTC
many TRBJ2-6 18 TRBV4-2 TRBD2 CASSQGLGGGTGANVLTF TGTGCCAGCAGCCAAGGATTAGGCGGGGGTACTGGGGCCAACGTCCTGACTTTC
few TRBJ2-2 14 TRBV5-1 TRBD2 CASSASGGTGELFF TGCGCCAGCAGCGCTAGCGGGGGTACCGGGGAGCTGTTTTTT
few TRBJ2-1 14 TRBV6-5 NA CASSYSRRYDEQFF TGTGCCAGCAGTTACTCTAGGCGGTATGATGAGCAGTTCTTC
many TRBJ2-6 15 TRBV7-6 NA CASSPLLPGANVLTF TGTGCCAGCAGCCCCCTATTGCCTGGGGCCAACGTCCTGACTTTC
NA TRBJ2-1 13 TRBV12-3/TRBV12-4 TRBD2 CASQTSATNEQFF TGTGCCAGTCAAACTAGCGCCACCAATGAGCAGTTCTTC
few TRBJ1-1 14 TRBV7-8 NA CASSSRALNTEAFF TGTGCCAGCAGCTCTAGGGCGTTGAACACTGAAGCTTTCTTT
NA TRBJ2-7 14 TRBV29-1 NA CSVARASRMYEQYF TGCAGCGTTGCACGGGCCTCGAGGATGTACGAGCAGTACTTC
NA TRBJ2-3 14 TRBV5-1 NA CASSSGPLTDTQYF TGCGCCAGCAGCTCGGGACCCCTCACAGATACGCAGTATTTT
NA TRBJ1-4 13 TRBV5-1 NA CASSTGDDEKLFF TGCGCCAGCAGCACCGGGGACGATGAAAAACTGTTTTTT
few TRBJ2-1 15 TRBV20-1 TRBD1 CSAREPGQGGHEQFF TGCAGTGCTAGAGAACCGGGACAGGGGGGCCATGAGCAGTTCTTC
NA TRBJ1-4 13 TRBV5-6 NA CASSLDTYEKLFF TGTGCCAGCAGCTTGGACACATATGAAAAACTGTTTTTT